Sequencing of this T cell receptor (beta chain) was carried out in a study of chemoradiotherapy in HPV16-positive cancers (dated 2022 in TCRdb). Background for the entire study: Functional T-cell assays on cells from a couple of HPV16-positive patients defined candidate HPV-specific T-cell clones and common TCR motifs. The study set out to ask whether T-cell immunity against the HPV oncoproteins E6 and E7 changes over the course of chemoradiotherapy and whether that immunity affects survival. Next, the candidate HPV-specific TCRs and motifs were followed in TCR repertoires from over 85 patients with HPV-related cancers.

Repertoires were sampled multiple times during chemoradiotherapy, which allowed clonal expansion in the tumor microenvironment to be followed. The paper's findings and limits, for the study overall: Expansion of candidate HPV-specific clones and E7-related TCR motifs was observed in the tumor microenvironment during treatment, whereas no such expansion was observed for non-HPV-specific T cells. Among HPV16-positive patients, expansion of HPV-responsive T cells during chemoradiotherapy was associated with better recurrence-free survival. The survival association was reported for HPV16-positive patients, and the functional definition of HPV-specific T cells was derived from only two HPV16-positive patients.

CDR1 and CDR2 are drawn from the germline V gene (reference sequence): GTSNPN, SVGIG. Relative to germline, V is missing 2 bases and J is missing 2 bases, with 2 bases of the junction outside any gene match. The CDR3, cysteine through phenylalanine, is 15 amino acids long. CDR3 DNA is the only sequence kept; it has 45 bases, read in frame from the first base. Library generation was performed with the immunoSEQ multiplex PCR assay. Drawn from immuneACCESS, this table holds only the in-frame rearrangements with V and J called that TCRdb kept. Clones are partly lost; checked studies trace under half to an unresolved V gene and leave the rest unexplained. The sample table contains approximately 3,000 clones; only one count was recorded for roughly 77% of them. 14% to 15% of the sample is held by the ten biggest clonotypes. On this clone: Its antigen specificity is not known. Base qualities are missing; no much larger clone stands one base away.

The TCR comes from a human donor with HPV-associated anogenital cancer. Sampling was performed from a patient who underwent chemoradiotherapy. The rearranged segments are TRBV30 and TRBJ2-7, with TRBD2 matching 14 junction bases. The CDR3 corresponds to CAWSQGLAGAYEQYF. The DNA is TGTGCCTGGAGTCAGGGACTAGCGGGGGCCTACGAGCAGTACTTC.